A selection of T cell receptor beta chains follows, all from one sample in a study of T cells in Graves' hyperthyroidism and ophthalmopathy. TCRdb re-called the multiplex PCR reads with MiXCR, one entry per CDR3 protein. The data show approximately 870,000 distinct CDR3 sequences, approximately 40% seen once. The sample consisted of blood. These receptors all come from a man younger than 30 with Graves' hyperthyroidism. Each CDR3 is given with its conserved first and last residue. The D gene is left open where the match is weak. The size of a clone is reported for some rows only, either as once, few or many, or as a class for expanded clones.

size: .; J: TRBJ1-2; D: TRBD1; V: TRBV29-1; DNA: TGCAGCGTGGCCGGGGACAGCAGATACACCTTC; CDR3: CSVAGDSRYTF
size: .; J: TRBJ2-5; D: TRBD2; V: TRBV14; DNA: TGTGCCAGCAGCCAAGCAGGACTAGGTTTGGAGACCCAGTACTTC; CDR3: CASSQAGLGLETQYF
size: .; J: TRBJ1-2; D: .; V: TRBV20-1; DNA: TGCAGTGCTAGTTCGGGCATAGACTATGGCTACACCTTC; CDR3: CSASSGIDYGYTF
size: .; J: TRBJ2-7; D: TRBD2; V: TRBV7-2; DNA: TGTGCCAGCAGCCCTGAGCGGGAGGCGTTGAAAGAGCAGTACTTC; CDR3: CASSPEREALKEQYF
size: few; J: TRBJ2-7; D: .; V: TRBV29-1; DNA: TGCAGCGTTGAAGATGTACAGGGAATACCCTACGAGCAGTACTTC; CDR3: CSVEDVQGIPYEQYF
size: many; J: TRBJ2-5; D: .; V: TRBV7-9; DNA: TGTGCCAGCAGCTTCGGGGACCCCGAAGAGACCCAGTACTTC; CDR3: CASSFGDPEETQYF
size: .; J: TRBJ2-7; D: .; V: TRBV7-2; DNA: TGCGCCAGCGGCCAAGCCCAGGCCTCCTACGAGCAGTACTTC; CDR3: CASGQAQASYEQYF
size: .; J: TRBJ1-1; D: .; V: TRBV4-2; DNA: TGTGCCAGCAGCCAAGAACGAGGGGCAGGCACTGAAGCTTTCTTT; CDR3: CASSQERGAGTEAFF
size: .; J: TRBJ2-1; D: TRBD2; V: TRBV10-3; DNA: TGTGCCATCAGTGAGGGGGGACTAGCGGCCGCGCAGTTCTTC; CDR3: CAISEGGLAAAQFF
size: .; J: TRBJ2-7; D: .; V: TRBV7-9; DNA: TGTGCCAGCAGTCCCCGACCTCCCTACGAGCAGTACTTC; CDR3: CASSPRPPYEQYF
size: .; J: TRBJ2-5; D: .; V: TRBV27; DNA: TGTGCCAGCAGTTTATTCCTATCCGGGTACCAAGAGACCCAGTACTTC; CDR3: CASSLFLSGYQETQYF
size: .; J: TRBJ1-5; D: TRBD1; V: TRBV10-3; DNA: TGTGCCATCAGGGTCGACCTAACAGGGGGGAATCAGCCCCAGCATTTT; CDR3: CAIRVDLTGGNQPQHF
size: many; J: TRBJ2-5; D: .; V: TRBV9; DNA: TGTGCCAGCAGCGAACAGGCGCGGCAAGAGACCCAGTACTTC; CDR3: CASSEQARQETQYF
size: .; J: TRBJ2-5; D: .; V: TRBV20-1; DNA: TGCAGTGCTAGAACGCGGGCGCCGCAAGAGACCCAGTACTTC; CDR3: CSARTRAPQETQYF